This T cell receptor (beta chain) comes out of a study of CD8+ T cells in alopecia areata. Study-level information: Oral tofacitinib (5 to 10 mg twice daily) was administered to treated patients.

Germline V gene data show CDR1 as SNHLY and CDR2 as FYNNEI. The CDR3 totals 13 residues. V trimming: 11 bases; J trimming: 8 bases; junction bases outside the gene matches: 14. Sequencing templates came from extracted RNA that was reverse transcribed into cDNA. The method was immunoSEQ multiplex PCR; TCRdb's version includes in-frame clones alone and lacks a portion of them. The sample has about 190,000 clones; 45% to 75% are singletons. Indicated treatment: oral pan-JAK inhibitor, 5-10 mg twice daily. This sequence joins TRBV2 and TRBJ1-2, with 7 bases fitting TRBD1. The TCR sequence derives from a human donor with alopecia areata. This sample comprised CD4+ T cells sorted from blood, obtained at week 4, from a patient treated with tofacitinib. The CDR3 region is CAPRGTASSGYTF. CDR3 sequence (DNA): TGTGCCCCTAGGGGGACAGCATCTTCGGGCTACACCTTC.